This T cell receptor (beta chain) was identified in a study of T cells after yellow fever vaccination. TCRdb re-called the 5' RACE reads through MiXCR, storing one row per CDR3 protein. The sample gives approximately 160,000 distinct CDR3 sequences, approximately 6.2% of which show up once; about 2.8% is in the top ten. This clonotype was counted many times. Trimming cost V 1 base and J 4 bases; bases outside gene matches: 9. The V gene's germline CDR1 is SGHVS and CDR2 FNYEAQ. This CDR3 region has 17 residues. The chain employs TRBV7-6 and TRBJ1-4; 7 nucleotides match TRBD1. The clonotype comes from a man younger than 35 who received the YFV17D yellow fever vaccine. The specimen was CD4+ T cells sorted from PBMCs, collected on the day of the first yellow fever vaccination. CDR3 sequence: CASSLEGATFGNEKLFF. The DNA of the CDR3 is TGTGCCAGCAGCTTAGAGGGGGCTACCTTCGGTAATGAAAAACTGTTTTTT.